This is a list of T cell receptor beta chains from one sample in a study of CXCR3-negative and CXCR3-positive naive CD8 T cells. TCRdb reanalyzed the 5' RACE reads, giving one entry per CDR3 protein sequence and no DNA. This sample contains about 140,000 distinct CDR3 sequences. The specimen was naive CXCR3+ CD8+ T cells from blood. The origin of the receptors is a human donor in good health. Some clones in this sample may be carry-over from other donors' samples. Both conserved end residues are part of each CDR3.

TRBV20-1	TRBJ2-1	CSASPSGRASLICEQFF
TRBV5-1	TRBJ2-7	CASSLLTGAEQYF
TRBV7-9	TRBJ2-2	CASSFSGTFGTGELFF
TRBV28	TRBJ2-2	CASSLQGTGGSGELFF
TRBV7-8	TRBJ2-7	CASSPTGLAIHEQYF
TRBV6-5	TRBJ2-1	CASSQGLGAYNEQFF
TRBV5-6	TRBJ2-7	CASSLVDRSSYEQYF
TRBV4-3	TRBJ1-5	CASSQDRFPPGQPPVEPQHF
TRBV15	TRBJ2-2	CATSSLHRTINTGELFF
TRBV28	TRBJ2-7	CASSSPLTSGSFSYEQYF
TRBV7-6	TRBJ2-5	CASSASLLETQYF
TRBV7-2	TRBJ2-1	CASSPTTSGGAVRHEQFF
TRBV2	TRBJ2-1	CASREGTSRPLNEQFF
TRBV3-1	TRBJ2-3	CASSQDGMVTDTQYF
TRBV15	TRBJ2-5	CATSRVTVETQYF
TRBV21-1	TRBJ1-5	CASSKDRDVCNQPQHF
TRBV2	TRBJ2-3	CASSEEAGTTDTQYF
TRBV29-1	TRBJ2-7	CSGRDSRYEQYF
TRBV15	TRBJ2-7	CATSRALAGDEQYF
TRBV21-1	TRBJ1-6	CASSKDTTPGQGLPSYNSPLHF
TRBV29-1	TRBJ2-5	CSVEMMVKTQYF
TRBV6-2/TRBV6-3	TRBJ2-7	CASSYFVTSESYEQYF
TRBV5-5	TRBJ1-1	CASRMGVTEAFF
TRBV5-1	TRBJ2-7	CASSPTGGNEQYF
TRBV7-6	TRBJ2-3	CASSYTGGTDTQYF
TRBV23-1	TRBJ2-7	CASSQLGSAGGRSWFPNYEQYF
TRBV2	TRBJ2-3	CASTPRGTGGADTQYF
TRBV5-1	TRBJ2-7	CASSSKDDAPSYEQYF
TRBV7-9	TRBJ2-1	CASSLARVGGINEQFF
TRBV7-9	TRBJ1-3	CASSWPKGFSGNTIYF
TRBV7-8	TRBJ2-7	CASSSRSYEQYF
TRBV29-1	TRBJ2-7	CSVEDKQEGYEQYF
TRBV29-1	TRBJ2-5	CSVEGLAGGPQETQYF
TRBV6-2/TRBV6-3	TRBJ2-1	CASSYDRGSYNEQFF
TRBV27	TRBJ1-6	CASRPGRRNSPLHF
TRBV4-3	TRBJ2-7	CASSQDYPPTSYEQYF
TRBV7-8	TRBJ2-1	CASRPDRVIYNEQFF
TRBV29-1	TRBJ1-1	CSVEAPDRAEAFF
TRBV7-9	TRBJ2-7	CASSESDPPYEQYF
TRBV27	TRBJ2-3	CASRDSLSDTQYF
TRBV7-8	TRBJ2-7	CASSPLTGEHEQYF
TRBV5-1	TRBJ1-2	CASSLQDADSIAEGYTF
TRBV28	TRBJ2-1	CASSPPLTSPTYNEQFF
TRBV28	TRBJ1-2	CASSLRVGPSYGYTF
TRBV7-9	TRBJ1-1	CASSLETRNTEAFF
TRBV12-3/TRBV12-4	TRBJ2-1	CASSLRLAGSTEQFF
TRBV12-3/TRBV12-4	TRBJ2-7	CASSPTQGLSYEQYF
TRBV7-2	TRBJ2-1	CASSLVGLAPRVEQFF
TRBV5-1	TRBJ1-6	CASSPTGTSHNSPLHF
TRBV9	TRBJ2-2	CASSVASGSSGELFF